Given below is one T cell receptor (beta chain) in context. Its antigen remains unknown. Data came from immunoSEQ multiplex PCR; TCRdb stores just in-frame clones and leaves some out. The table records fewer than 150,000 clones, around 84% of them present only once. The sample originates from a study of cytotoxic CD8 clonotypes in ibrutinib-treated CLL. Study-wide points: Sample timing was unmatched between remission and later-progressing patients; lymph nodes unstudied. T-cell clonality at baseline went above that of age-matched healthy donors and rose and fell with circulating CD8+ T-cell counts.

The source was PBMCs, collected after 24 months of ibrutinib treatment. This TCR came from a human donor with chronic lymphocytic leukemia.

The CDR3 region is CASSLVNRLAGGPEQFF. As DNA, the CDR3 is TGTGCCAGCAGCTTAGTTAACCGACTAGCGGGGGGTCCTGAGCAGTTCTTC. This sequence joins TRBV7-2 and TRBJ2-1; TRBD2 matches 13 bases. Unmatched junction bases numbered 9, after V lost 1 base and J lost 9 bases. This CDR3 is built from 17 residues. Germline V gene lookup returns CDR1 SGHTA and CDR2 FQGNSA.